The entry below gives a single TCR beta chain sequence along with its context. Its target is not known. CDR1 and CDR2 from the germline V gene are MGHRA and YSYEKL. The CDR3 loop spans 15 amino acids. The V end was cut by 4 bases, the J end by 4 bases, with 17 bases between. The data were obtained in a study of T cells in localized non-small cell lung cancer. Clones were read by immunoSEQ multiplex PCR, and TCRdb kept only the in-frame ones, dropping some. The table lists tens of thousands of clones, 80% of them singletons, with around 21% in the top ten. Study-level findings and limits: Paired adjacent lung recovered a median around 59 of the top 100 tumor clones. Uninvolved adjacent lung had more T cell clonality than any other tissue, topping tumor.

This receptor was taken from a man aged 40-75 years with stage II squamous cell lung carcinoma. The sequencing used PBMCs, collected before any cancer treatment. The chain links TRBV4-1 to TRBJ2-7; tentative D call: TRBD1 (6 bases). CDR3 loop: CASSPPNREAYEQYF. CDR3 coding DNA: TGCGCCAGCAGCCCACCCAACAGGGAAGCGTACGAGCAGTACTTC.